These 4 T cell receptor beta chains came from one sample sequenced in a study of blood T cell repertoires in COVID-19. Measured with immunoSEQ multiplex PCR; TCRdb has only the in-frame clones, and not every one. Seen here are roughly 88,000 clones, approximately 90% observed once, and the top ten hold 3% to 4%. Specimen: peripheral blood. The receptors were gathered from a woman in her forties or fifties in a cohort sampled during active COVID-19.

The gene calls are TRBV3-1 (or the pseudogene TRBV3-2) and TRBJ2-1; D gene unclear. The CDR3 is 15 residues long. In germline, CDR1 is LGHDT, CDR2 YNNKEL (reference sequence). The germline V and J ends were trimmed by 0 bases and 3 bases, with 9 bases remaining between them. The CDR3 DNA reads TGTGCCAGCAGCCAAGATCTTGAGATCTACAATGAGCAGTTCTTC. The encoded protein is CASSQDLEIYNEQFF.

The chain uses TRBV10-2 and TRBJ1-2; 8 nucleotides agree with TRBD1. CDR1 WSHSY and CDR2 SAAADI come from the germline V gene. The CDR3 consists of 14 residues. V lost 3 bases, J lost 8 bases, and 8 bases stayed unmatched. This CDR3 reads CASSETGGNWGYTF. Written as DNA, the CDR3 is TGCGCCAGCAGTGAAACAGGGGGTAATTGGGGCTACACCTTC.

The chain carries TRBV10-3 and TRBJ1-1; D gene ambiguous. CDR3 length: 12 amino acids. CDR1 is ENHRY and CDR2 is SYGVKD in the germline V gene. V dropped 4 bases and J dropped 4 bases, with 7 bases sitting between them. This CDR3 is CAISGELTEAFF. As DNA, the CDR3 is TGTGCCATCAGTGGAGAGCTCACTGAAGCTTTCTTT.

The rearrangement links TRBV15 to TRBJ1-3; 7 bases match TRBD1. The CDR3 spans 12 residues. Unmatched junction bases numbered 2, after V lost 5 bases and J lost 7 bases. CDR1 and CDR2 from the germline V gene are LNHNV and YYDKDF (reference sequence). The CDR3: CATSGQVNTIYF. The CDR3 DNA follows: TGTGCCACCAGCGGACAGGTCAACACCATATATTTT.